This T cell receptor beta chain was identified during a study of vaccination effects on CD4 cells after COVID-19. Before sequencing, viral peptide pools were used by the ViraFEST assay to expand antigen-specific CD4+ T cells. Cultured cells yielded isolated CD4+ T cells after less than 11 days. Among the vaccine recipients, none had a prior SARS-CoV-2 infection, and nucleocapsid antibodies were negative. Wells each received over 1.5 million PBMC, cultured with 10 IU/ml IL-2 and 10 ug/ml peptides. In regard to this clone: Its specificity is unknown.

Assay used: immunoSEQ multiplex PCR; TCRdb lists only in-frame clones, some missing. The repertoire includes 71,000 or so clones, around 76% of them detected once, and approximately 3.7% sits in the top ten. This CDR3 region has 14 residues. V was pared by 4 bases and J by 3 bases, with 11 bases between. Germline CDR1 reads SGHRS; CDR2 reads YFSETQ. The source material was CD4+ T cells from PBMCs cultured with HCoV-OC43 spike peptides, sampled before COVID-19 vaccination. The subset: HCoV-OC43 spike overlapping peptide pool stimulation. This clonotype was sampled from a human donor who received a COVID-19 vaccine. The rearrangement uses TRBV5-1 and TRBJ2-1; possible D gene TRBD1, 5 bases. The CDR3: CASSADSFYNEQFF. DNA of the CDR3: TGCGCCAGCAGCGCAGACAGCTTCTACAATGAGCAGTTCTTC. The variable domain in full, completed from reference TRBV5-1 and TRBJ2-1, reads KAGVTQTPRYLIKTRGQQVTLSCSPISGHRSVSWYQQTPGQGLQFLFEYFSETQRNKGNFPGRFSGRQFSNSRSEMNVSTLELGDSALYLCASSADSFYNEQFFGPGTRLTVL.